A selection of T cell receptor beta chains follows, all from one sample in a study of shared clonotypes between healthy human individuals. TCRdb keeps only in-frame clones here, not all; method: immunoSEQ multiplex PCR. The sample carries 1,400,000 or so clones, approximately 98.5% recorded once. Source material: naive CD4+ T cells sorted from blood. These receptors were obtained from a man aged 25-40 years in good health. Each CDR3 is given with its conserved first and last residue. D genes are given only for firm matches. Some rows mark clone size as missing; the rest say once, few, many or name a class of expanded clone.

d_gene: TRBD1; v_gene: TRBV30; j_gene: TRBJ2-3; abundance: .; len: 13; CDR3aa: CASDRAPGDTQYF; CDR3nt: TGTGCCTCCGACAGGGCACCAGGGGATACGCAGTATTTT
d_gene: TRBD1; v_gene: TRBV5-8; j_gene: TRBJ1-5; abundance: .; len: 20; CDR3aa: CASSLVGGRGSLYSNQPQHF; CDR3nt: TGTGCCAGCAGCTTGGTAGGGGGCAGGGGGTCCCTTTATAGCAATCAGCCCCAGCATTTT
d_gene: .; v_gene: TRBV4-3; j_gene: TRBJ2-2; abundance: .; len: 15; CDR3aa: CASSQGGANTGELFF; CDR3nt: TGCGCCAGCAGCCAAGGCGGCGCGAACACCGGGGAGCTGTTTTTT
d_gene: TRBD1; v_gene: TRBV5-1; j_gene: TRBJ2-2; abundance: .; len: 15; CDR3aa: CASAPAGQGNGELFF; CDR3nt: TGCGCCAGCGCCCCCGCGGGACAGGGAAACGGGGAGCTGTTTTTT
d_gene: .; v_gene: TRBV7-2; j_gene: TRBJ2-7; abundance: .; len: 14; CDR3aa: CASSSGTSYYEQYF; CDR3nt: TGTGCCAGCAGCTCCGGGACCAGTTATTACGAGCAGTACTTC
d_gene: TRBD2; v_gene: TRBV5-1; j_gene: TRBJ2-3; abundance: .; len: 16; CDR3aa: CASSTGLASSTDTQYF; CDR3nt: TGCGCCAGCAGCACGGGACTAGCATCTTCCACAGATACGCAGTATTTT
d_gene: .; v_gene: TRBV6-5; j_gene: TRBJ2-7; abundance: .; len: 15; CDR3aa: CASSYSRPSSYEQYF; CDR3nt: TGTGCCAGCAGTTACTCGAGACCCAGCTCCTACGAGCAGTACTTC
d_gene: .; v_gene: TRBV5-1; j_gene: TRBJ1-1; abundance: .; len: 14; CDR3aa: CASSKSGQGTEAFF; CDR3nt: TGCGCCAGCAGCAAAAGCGGCCAGGGTACTGAAGCTTTCTTT
d_gene: TRBD2; v_gene: TRBV5-1; j_gene: TRBJ2-7; abundance: .; len: 16; CDR3aa: CASSLSLAAYTYEQYF; CDR3nt: TGCGCCAGCAGCTTGTCTCTAGCGGCATATACCTACGAGCAGTACTTC
d_gene: .; v_gene: TRBV28; j_gene: TRBJ2-2; abundance: .; len: 13; CDR3aa: CASYWANTGELFF; CDR3nt: TGTGCCAGCTATTGGGCGAACACCGGGGAGCTGTTTTTT
d_gene: .; v_gene: TRBV4-3; j_gene: TRBJ1-2; abundance: .; len: 19; CDR3aa: CASSQVQGTSTPSPYGYTF; CDR3nt: TGCGCCAGCAGCCAAGTTCAGGGGACGAGTACACCGTCCCCCTATGGCTACACCTTC
d_gene: TRBD1; v_gene: TRBV5-1; j_gene: TRBJ2-7; abundance: .; len: 14; CDR3aa: CASTHRGNSYEQYF; CDR3nt: TGCGCCAGCACCCACAGGGGCAACTCCTACGAGCAGTACTTC
d_gene: TRBD1; v_gene: TRBV9; j_gene: TRBJ2-5; abundance: .; len: 16; CDR3aa: CASSVVGTAVQETQYF; CDR3nt: TGTGCCAGCAGCGTAGTGGGGACAGCAGTCCAAGAGACCCAGTACTTC
d_gene: TRBD1; v_gene: TRBV6-1; j_gene: TRBJ1-5; abundance: .; len: 17; CDR3aa: CASSELSGQGLNQPQHF; CDR3nt: TGTGCCAGCAGTGAATTGTCGGGACAGGGCCTCAATCAGCCCCAGCATTTT
d_gene: TRBD1; v_gene: TRBV6-1; j_gene: TRBJ2-7; abundance: once; len: 14; CDR3aa: CASSIQGAHDEQYF; CDR3nt: TGTGCCAGCAGTATACAGGGGGCGCACGACGAGCAGTACTTC
d_gene: .; v_gene: TRBV7-2; j_gene: TRBJ2-6; abundance: .; len: 15; CDR3aa: CASSLSGAGANVLTF; CDR3nt: TGTGCCAGCAGCTTAAGCGGTGCTGGGGCCAACGTCCTGACTTTC
d_gene: .; v_gene: TRBV27; j_gene: TRBJ1-2; abundance: .; len: 10; CDR3aa: CAIPLGGYTF; CDR3nt: TGTGCCATCCCGTTAGGGGGCTACACCTTC
d_gene: TRBD2; v_gene: TRBV5-1; j_gene: TRBJ2-3; abundance: .; len: 19; CDR3aa: CASSSGLAGGKWSRDTQYF; CDR3nt: TGCGCCAGCAGCTCGGGACTAGCGGGAGGGAAATGGTCTCGGGATACGCAGTATTTT
d_gene: TRBD2; v_gene: TRBV7-2; j_gene: TRBJ2-3; abundance: once; len: 17; CDR3aa: CASSLVASGEFTDTQYF; CDR3nt: TGTGCCAGCAGCTTAGTGGCTAGCGGGGAGTTCACAGATACGCAGTATTTT
d_gene: .; v_gene: TRBV7-9; j_gene: TRBJ1-1; abundance: .; len: 14; CDR3aa: CASINPGQTTEAFF; CDR3nt: TGTGCCAGCATTAATCCGGGACAAACAACTGAAGCTTTCTTT
d_gene: .; v_gene: TRBV5-1; j_gene: TRBJ2-5; abundance: .; len: 12; CDR3aa: CATRRYQETQYF; CDR3nt: TGCGCCACCCGGCGGTACCAAGAGACCCAGTACTTC
d_gene: TRBD2; v_gene: TRBV7-6; j_gene: TRBJ2-3; abundance: .; len: 16; CDR3aa: CASSLGSAGRTDTQYF; CDR3nt: TGTGCCAGCAGCTTAGGCTCAGCGGGACGCACAGATACGCAGTATTTT
d_gene: .; v_gene: TRBV7-9; j_gene: TRBJ2-7; abundance: .; len: 15; CDR3aa: CASSLSPDSSYEQYF; CDR3nt: TGTGCCAGCAGCTTATCGCCGGATAGCTCCTACGAGCAGTACTTC
d_gene: TRBD1; v_gene: TRBV2; j_gene: TRBJ1-4; abundance: .; len: 16; CDR3aa: CASSVDRGIQGEKLFF; CDR3nt: TGTGCCAGCAGTGTGGACAGGGGGATCCAGGGTGAAAAACTGTTTTTT
d_gene: .; v_gene: TRBV30; j_gene: TRBJ2-7; abundance: .; len: 14; CDR3aa: CAWSVSQTSYEQYF; CDR3nt: TGTGCCTGGAGTGTTTCACAGACCTCCTACGAGCAGTACTTC
d_gene: .; v_gene: TRBV7-2; j_gene: TRBJ2-2; abundance: .; len: 17; CDR3aa: CASSLSLPGPSTGELFF; CDR3nt: TGTGCCAGCAGTCTTAGTCTCCCAGGACCCTCTACCGGGGAGCTGTTTTTT
d_gene: TRBD2; v_gene: TRBV5-8; j_gene: TRBJ2-2; abundance: once; len: 16; CDR3aa: CASSLVGTITTGELFF; CDR3nt: TGTGCCAGCAGCTTGGTAGGGACTATCACCACCGGGGAGCTGTTTTTT
d_gene: .; v_gene: TRBV5-1; j_gene: TRBJ1-1; abundance: .; len: 14; CDR3aa: CASSLERRNTEAFF; CDR3nt: TGCGCCAGCAGCCTTGAACGTAGGAACACTGAAGCTTTCTTT
d_gene: .; v_gene: TRBV28; j_gene: TRBJ2-3; abundance: .; len: 17; CDR3aa: CASSISVWLHRTNTQYF; CDR3nt: TGTGCCAGCAGTATAAGTGTCTGGCTGCACCGCACAAATACGCAGTATTTT
d_gene: TRBD1; v_gene: TRBV15; j_gene: TRBJ1-5; abundance: .; len: 17; CDR3aa: CATSRGKDRDVNQPQHF; CDR3nt: TGTGCCACCAGCAGAGGGAAAGACAGGGACGTCAATCAGCCCCAGCATTTT
d_gene: .; v_gene: TRBV29-1; j_gene: TRBJ2-5; abundance: .; len: 12; CDR3aa: CSTTTTAQTQYF; CDR3nt: TGCAGCACAACGACGACAGCCCAGACCCAGTACTTC
d_gene: .; v_gene: TRBV14; j_gene: TRBJ2-1; abundance: .; len: 12; CDR3aa: CASSRETGKQFF; CDR3nt: TGTGCCAGCAGCCGAGAAACAGGGAAGCAGTTCTTC
d_gene: .; v_gene: TRBV19; j_gene: TRBJ1-1; abundance: .; len: 15; CDR3aa: CASAGRGGVNTEAFF; CDR3nt: TGTGCCAGTGCGGGACGGGGCGGTGTAAACACTGAAGCTTTCTTT
d_gene: .; v_gene: TRBV10-1; j_gene: TRBJ2-2; abundance: .; len: 13; CDR3aa: CASSEGAGGELFF; CDR3nt: TGCGCCAGCAGTGAGGGGGCAGGCGGGGAGCTGTTTTTT
d_gene: .; v_gene: TRBV7-9; j_gene: TRBJ2-5; abundance: .; len: 13; CDR3aa: CASSFRQGETQYF; CDR3nt: TGTGCCAGCAGCTTCCGGCAGGGTGAGACCCAGTACTTC
d_gene: TRBD2; v_gene: TRBV5-1; j_gene: TRBJ2-1; abundance: .; len: 16; CDR3aa: CASSGSAGGPLDEQFF; CDR3nt: TGCGCCAGCAGCGGATCAGCGGGAGGGCCTTTGGATGAGCAGTTCTTC